The next 12 T cell receptor beta chains were all read from a single sample in a study of shared clonotypes between healthy human individuals. The protocol was immunoSEQ multiplex PCR, while the TCRdb copy is restricted to in-frame clones and leaves out a portion. The sample contains about 2 million clones, roughly 96% of which appear only once. The sequenced sample consisted of naive CD4+ T cells sorted from blood. Subset meaning: CD45RA+ positively selected. The source is a man younger than 35 in good health.

The chain has TRBV28 and TRBJ1-2, with D uncertain. Germline V CDR1 and CDR2: MDHEN, SYDVKM. V was cut by 8 bases and J by 7 bases, with 8 bases left in between. CDR3 length: 10 amino acids. The CDR3 DNA sequence: TGTGCCAGCGGTAGTTTTGGCTACACCTTC. Translation gives CASGSFGYTF.

The genes are TRBV11-2 and TRBJ2-3; TRBD2 matches 7 bases. Losses at the gene ends were 3 bases for V and 4 bases for J; bases not matched to a gene: 4. Germline-derived CDR1 and CDR2 are SGHAT and FQNNGV. The CDR3 runs 14 residues. The chain's CDR3 is CASSLGLQADTQYF. For the CDR3, the DNA is TGTGCCAGCAGCTTGGGACTACAGGCAGATACGCAGTATTTT. Drawing the rest from reference TRBV11-2 and TRBJ2-3, the complete variable domain is EAGVAQSPRYKIIEKRQSVAFWCNPISGHATLYWYQQILGQGPKLLIQFQNNGVVDDSQLPKDRFSAERLKGVDSTLKIQPAKLEDSAVYLCASSLGLQADTQYFGPGTRLTVL.

The V call is TRBV6-1, the J call TRBJ1-1; D remains ambiguous. Germline V CDR1 and CDR2: MNHNS, SASEGT. The ends were cut back, 4 bases at V and 11 bases at J, with 14 bases in the middle. This CDR3 region has 12 residues. CDR3 sequence: CASSGPTTAAFF. CDR3 nucleotide sequence: TGTGCCAGCAGTGGGCCAACTACGGCGGCTTTCTTT.

The chain combines TRBV28 with TRBJ2-2; D remains unclear. Germline values: CDR1 MDHEN, CDR2 SYDVKM. This CDR3 has 15 residues. V gave up 6 bases and J gave up 2 bases, with 13 bases separating them. The CDR3 sequence: CASSLGSRNTGELFF. CDR3 sequence (DNA): TGTGCCAGCAGCTTAGGGTCCCGAAACACCGGGGAGCTGTTTTTT.

With regard to this clone: The sample holds other DNA sequences that translate to the same CDR3. The gene calls are TRBV6-1 and TRBJ1-2; a weak D match, TRBD1 (6 bases). Germline V CDR1 and CDR2: MNHNS, SASEGT. The CDR3 is 14 residues long. The V gene lost 1 base and the J gene lost 5 bases, with 11 bases spanning the gap. The DNA for the CDR3 is TGTGCCAGCAGTGAAGGGACAGCATTATATGGCTACACCTTC. Translating gives CASSEGTALYGYTF.

This chain connects TRBV10-3 to TRBJ2-7; D gene ambiguous. CDR1 is ENHRY and CDR2 is SYGVKD in the germline V gene. Trimming stripped 8 bases from V and 9 bases from J, with 17 bases between. CDR3 size: 12 residues. This chain's CDR3 is CAIGQFPDRQYF. CDR3 sequence (DNA): TGTGCCATCGGGCAGTTCCCTGATAGGCAGTACTTC.

This chain links TRBV10-3 with TRBJ2-1; TRBD1 matches at 7 bases. V lost 6 bases to trimming and J lost 7 bases; unmatched junction nucleotides: 9. The germline V gene encodes CDR1 ENHRY and CDR2 SYGVKD. This CDR3 is built from 14 residues. Here the CDR3 DNA reads TGTGCCATCAGCGTTGGACCGACAGGGAATGAGCAGTTCTTC. Translated: CAISVGPTGNEQFF.

The V gene is TRBV27, the J gene TRBJ2-1, with TRBD2 matching 11 bases. Germline loops: CDR1 MNHEY, CDR2 SMNVEV (reference sequence). This CDR3 contains 16 residues. Trimming took 7 bases from V and 6 from J; bases not matched to a gene: 11. The CDR3 DNA is TGTGCCAGCACGAGAGTAGCGGGGGGGAAGAGCAATGAGCAGTTCTTC. Translated, it gives CASTRVAGGKSNEQFF.

This clone was detected a few times. This chain connects TRBV7-9 to TRBJ1-5; D unresolved. The CDR3 sequence is 13 residues long. The V gene's germline CDR1 is SEHNR and CDR2 FQNEAQ (reference sequence). Trimming stripped 4 bases from V and 0 bases from J, with 4 bases between. The CDR3 sequence: CASSWNSNQPQHF. The CDR3 coding sequence is TGTGCCAGCAGCTGGAATAGCAATCAGCCCCAGCATTTT.

The rearrangement joins TRBV10-3 to TRBJ2-4, with 11 bases that match TRBD1. Germline V gives CDR1 ENHRY, CDR2 SYGVKD. Trimming cost V 3 bases and J 9 bases; bases outside gene matches: 10. The CDR3 sequence is 16 residues long. In DNA, the CDR3 is TGTGCCATCAGTGAATCGGACAGGGGGCGCGTCGGCATTCAGTACTTC. As protein: CAISESDRGRVGIQYF.

This chain joins TRBV7-8 and TRBJ2-3; no reliable D call. V lost 5 bases to trimming and J lost 3 bases, with 12 bases between them. Germline lookup yields CDR1 SGHVS and CDR2 FQNEAQ. The CDR3 has 14 amino acids. DNA of the CDR3: TGTGCCAGCAGCCCCTCCCCCCAGACAGATACGCAGTATTTT. This gives the protein CASSPSPQTDTQYF.

The gene calls are TRBV29-1 and TRBJ1-3, with D uncertain. CDR3 length equals 13 residues. Germline values: CDR1 SQVTM, CDR2 ANQGSEA. V lost 1 base to trimming and J lost 0 bases, with 4 bases between them. CDR3 residues: CSVEASSGNTIYF. CDR3 bases: TGCAGCGTTGAAGCTAGCTCTGGAAACACCATATATTTT. Based on the CDR3 plus reference TRBV29-1 and TRBJ1-3, the full variable domain is SAVISQKPSRDICQRGTSLTIQCQVDSQVTMMFWYRQQPGQSLTLIATANQGSEATYESGFVIDKFPISRPNLTFSTLTVSNMSPEDSSIYLCSVEASSGNTIYFGEGSWLTVV.